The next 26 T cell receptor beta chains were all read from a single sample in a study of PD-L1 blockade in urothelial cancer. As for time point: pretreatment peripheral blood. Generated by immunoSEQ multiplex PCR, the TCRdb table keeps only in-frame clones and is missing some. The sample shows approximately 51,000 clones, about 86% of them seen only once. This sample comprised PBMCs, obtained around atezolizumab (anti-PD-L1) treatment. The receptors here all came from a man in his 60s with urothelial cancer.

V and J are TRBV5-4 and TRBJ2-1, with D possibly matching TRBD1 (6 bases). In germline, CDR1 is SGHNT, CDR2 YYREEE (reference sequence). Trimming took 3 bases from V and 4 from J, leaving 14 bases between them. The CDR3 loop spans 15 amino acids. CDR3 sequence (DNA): TGTGCCAGCAGCTCAGACAGGAGCCCTTACAATGAGCAGTTCTTC. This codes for CASSSDRSPYNEQFF.

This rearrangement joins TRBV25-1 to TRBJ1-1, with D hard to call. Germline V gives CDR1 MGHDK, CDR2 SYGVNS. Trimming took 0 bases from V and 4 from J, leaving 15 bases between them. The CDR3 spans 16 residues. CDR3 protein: CASSEYNTADLTEAFF. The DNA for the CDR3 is TGTGCCAGCAGTGAATATAATACAGCGGACCTCACTGAAGCTTTCTTT.

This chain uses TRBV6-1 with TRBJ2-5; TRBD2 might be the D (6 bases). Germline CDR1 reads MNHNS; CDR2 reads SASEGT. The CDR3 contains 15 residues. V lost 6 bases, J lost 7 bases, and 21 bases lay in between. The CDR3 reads CASSALRDPPGTQYF. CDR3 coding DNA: TGTGCCAGCAGCGCCCTGCGGGACCCCCCCGGGACCCAGTACTTC.

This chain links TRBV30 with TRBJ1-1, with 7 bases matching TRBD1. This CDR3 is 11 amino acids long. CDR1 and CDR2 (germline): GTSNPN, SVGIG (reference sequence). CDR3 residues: CAVQGYTEAFF. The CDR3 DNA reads TGTGCTGTACAGGGGTACACTGAAGCTTTCTTT.

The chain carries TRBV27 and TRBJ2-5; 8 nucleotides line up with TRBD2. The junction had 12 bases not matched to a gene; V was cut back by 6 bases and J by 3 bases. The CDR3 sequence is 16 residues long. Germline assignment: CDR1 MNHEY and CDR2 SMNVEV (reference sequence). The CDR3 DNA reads TGTGCCAGCAGGTATCGGGGGGGGGCCGTTGAAGAGACCCAGTACTTC. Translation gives CASRYRGGAVEETQYF.

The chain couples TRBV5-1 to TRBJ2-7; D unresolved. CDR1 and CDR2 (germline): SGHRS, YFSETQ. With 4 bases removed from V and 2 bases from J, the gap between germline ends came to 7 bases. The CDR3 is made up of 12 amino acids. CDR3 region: CASSQDTYEQYF. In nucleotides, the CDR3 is TGCGCCAGCAGCCAAGACACCTACGAGCAGTACTTC.

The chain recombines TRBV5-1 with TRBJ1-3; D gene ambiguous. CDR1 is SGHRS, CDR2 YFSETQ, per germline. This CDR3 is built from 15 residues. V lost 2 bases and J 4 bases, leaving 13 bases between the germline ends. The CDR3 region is CASSLDGQSGNTIYF. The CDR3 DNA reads TGCGCCAGCAGCTTAGATGGTCAGTCGGGAAACACCATATATTTT. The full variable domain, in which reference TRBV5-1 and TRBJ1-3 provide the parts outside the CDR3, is KAGVTQTPRYLIKTRGQQVTLSCSPISGHRSVSWYQQTPGQGLQFLFEYFSETQRNKGNFPGRFSGRQFSNSRSEMNVSTLELGDSALYLCASSLDGQSGNTIYFGEGSWLTVV.

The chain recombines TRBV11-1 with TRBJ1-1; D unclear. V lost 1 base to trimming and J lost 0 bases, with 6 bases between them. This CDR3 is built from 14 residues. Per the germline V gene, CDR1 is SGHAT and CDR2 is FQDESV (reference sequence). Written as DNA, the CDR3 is TGTGCCAGCAGCTTAGACTACCTGAACACTGAAGCTTTCTTT. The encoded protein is CASSLDYLNTEAFF.

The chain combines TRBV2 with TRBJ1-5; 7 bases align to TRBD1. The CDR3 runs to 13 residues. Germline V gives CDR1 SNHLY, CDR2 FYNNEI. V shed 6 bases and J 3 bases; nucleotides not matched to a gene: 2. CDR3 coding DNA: TGTGCCAGCAGACAGGGGAACAATCAGCCCCAGCATTTT. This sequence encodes CASRQGNNQPQHF.

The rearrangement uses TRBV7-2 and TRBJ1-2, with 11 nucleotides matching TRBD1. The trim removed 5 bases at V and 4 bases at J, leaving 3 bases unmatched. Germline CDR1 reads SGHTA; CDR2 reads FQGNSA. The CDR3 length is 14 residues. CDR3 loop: CASSRGQGAYGYTF. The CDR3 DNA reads TGTGCCAGCAGCCGAGGACAGGGGGCCTATGGCTACACCTTC.

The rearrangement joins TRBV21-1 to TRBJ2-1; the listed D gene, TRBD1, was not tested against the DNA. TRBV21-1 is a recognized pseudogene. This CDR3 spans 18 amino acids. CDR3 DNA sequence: TGTGCCAGCAGCAGCGGGACAGGGGGCCCCCGAGATAACAATGAGCAGTTCTTC. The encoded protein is CASSSGTGGPRDNNEQFF.

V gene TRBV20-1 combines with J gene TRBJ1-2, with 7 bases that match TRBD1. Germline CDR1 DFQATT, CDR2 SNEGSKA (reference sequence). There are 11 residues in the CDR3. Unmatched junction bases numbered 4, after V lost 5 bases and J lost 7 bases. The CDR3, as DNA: TGCAGTGCTGCGCAGGGGGGTGGCTACACCTTC. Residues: CSAAQGGGYTF.

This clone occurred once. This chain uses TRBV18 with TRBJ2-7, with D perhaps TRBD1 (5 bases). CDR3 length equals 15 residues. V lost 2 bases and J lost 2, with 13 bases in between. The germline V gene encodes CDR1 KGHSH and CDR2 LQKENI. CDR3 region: CASSPIQGITYEQYF. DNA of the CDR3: TGTGCCAGCTCACCAATCCAGGGAATTACCTACGAGCAGTACTTC.

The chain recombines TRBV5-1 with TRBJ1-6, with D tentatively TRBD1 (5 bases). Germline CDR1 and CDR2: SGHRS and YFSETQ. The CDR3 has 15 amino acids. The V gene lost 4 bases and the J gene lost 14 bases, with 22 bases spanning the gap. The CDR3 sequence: CASSRHDWGEGALHF. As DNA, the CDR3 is TGCGCCAGCAGCCGTCACGACTGGGGTGAAGGGGCCCTCCACTTT.

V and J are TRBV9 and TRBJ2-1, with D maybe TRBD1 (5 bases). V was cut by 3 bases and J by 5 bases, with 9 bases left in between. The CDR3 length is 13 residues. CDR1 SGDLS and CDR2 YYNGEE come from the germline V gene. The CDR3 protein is CASSAQGHNEQFF. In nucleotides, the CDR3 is TGTGCCAGCAGCGCCCAGGGCCACAATGAGCAGTTCTTC.

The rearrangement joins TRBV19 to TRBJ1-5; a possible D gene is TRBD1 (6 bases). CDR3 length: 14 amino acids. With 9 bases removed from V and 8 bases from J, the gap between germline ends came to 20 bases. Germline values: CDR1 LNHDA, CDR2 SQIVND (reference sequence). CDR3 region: CASKWDTQEKPQHF. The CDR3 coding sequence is TGTGCCAGCAAATGGGACACCCAAGAGAAGCCCCAGCATTTT.

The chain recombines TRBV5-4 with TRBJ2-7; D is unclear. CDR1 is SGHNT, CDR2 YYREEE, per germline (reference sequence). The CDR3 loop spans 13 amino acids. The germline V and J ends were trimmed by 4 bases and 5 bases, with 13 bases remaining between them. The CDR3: CASSKTPLDEQYF. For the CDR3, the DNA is TGTGCCAGCAGCAAGACACCGCTGGACGAGCAGTACTTC.

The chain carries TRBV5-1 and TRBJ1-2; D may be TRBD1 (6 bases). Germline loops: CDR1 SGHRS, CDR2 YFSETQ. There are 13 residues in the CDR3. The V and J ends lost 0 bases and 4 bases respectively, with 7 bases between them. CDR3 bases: TGCGCCAGCAGCTTGGTACAGGGCTATGGCTACACCTTC. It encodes CASSLVQGYGYTF.

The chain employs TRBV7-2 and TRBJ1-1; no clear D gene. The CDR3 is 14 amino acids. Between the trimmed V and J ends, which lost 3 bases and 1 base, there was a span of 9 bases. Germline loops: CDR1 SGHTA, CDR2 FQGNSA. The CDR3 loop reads CASSFPRENTEAFF. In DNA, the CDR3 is TGTGCCAGCAGCTTTCCCCGGGAGAACACTGAAGCTTTCTTT.

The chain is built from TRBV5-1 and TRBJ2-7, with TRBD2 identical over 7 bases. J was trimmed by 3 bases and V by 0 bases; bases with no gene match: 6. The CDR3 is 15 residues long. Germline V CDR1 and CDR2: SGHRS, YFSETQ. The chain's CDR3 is CASSLEAGAFYEQYF. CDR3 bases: TGCGCCAGCAGCTTGGAGGCGGGAGCTTTCTACGAGCAGTACTTC.

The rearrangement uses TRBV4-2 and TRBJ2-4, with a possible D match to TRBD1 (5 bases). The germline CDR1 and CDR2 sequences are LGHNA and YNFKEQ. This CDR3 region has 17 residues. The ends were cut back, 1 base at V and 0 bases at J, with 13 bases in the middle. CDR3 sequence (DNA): TGTGCCAGCAGCCAAGGAACGACAGCCCTAGCCAAAAACATTCAGTACTTC. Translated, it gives CASSQGTTALAKNIQYF.

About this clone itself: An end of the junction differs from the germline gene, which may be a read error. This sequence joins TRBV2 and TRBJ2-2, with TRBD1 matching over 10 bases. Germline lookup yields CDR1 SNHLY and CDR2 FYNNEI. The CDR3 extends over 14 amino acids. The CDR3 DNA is TGTGCCAGCAGGGAAGACAGGGGGCCCGGGGAGCTGTTTTTT. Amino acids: CASREDRGPGELFF. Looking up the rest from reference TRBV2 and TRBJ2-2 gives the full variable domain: EPEVTQTPSHQVTQMGQEVILRCVPISNHLYFYWYRQILGQKVEFLVSFYNNEISEKSEIFDDQFSVERPDGSNFTLKIRSTKLEDSAMYFCASREDRGPGELFFGEGSRLTVL.

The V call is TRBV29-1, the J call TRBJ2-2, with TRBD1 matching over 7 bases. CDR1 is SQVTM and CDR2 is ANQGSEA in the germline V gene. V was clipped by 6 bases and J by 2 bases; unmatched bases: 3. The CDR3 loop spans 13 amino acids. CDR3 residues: CSVGTVNTGELFF. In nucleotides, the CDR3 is TGCAGCGTGGGGACAGTAAACACCGGGGAGCTGTTTTTT.

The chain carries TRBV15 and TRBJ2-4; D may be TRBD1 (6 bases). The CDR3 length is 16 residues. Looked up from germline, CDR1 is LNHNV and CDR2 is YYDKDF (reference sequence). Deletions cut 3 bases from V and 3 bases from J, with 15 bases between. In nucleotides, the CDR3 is TGTGCCACCAGCAGCAGTTACGGACAGATCAAAAACATTCAGTACTTC. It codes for CATSSSYGQIKNIQYF.

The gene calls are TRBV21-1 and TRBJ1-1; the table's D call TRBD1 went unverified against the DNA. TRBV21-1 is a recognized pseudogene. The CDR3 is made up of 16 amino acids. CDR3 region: CASSKDHTGKGTEAFF. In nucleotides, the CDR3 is TGTGCCAGCAGCAAAGACCATACAGGGAAAGGCACTGAAGCTTTCTTT.

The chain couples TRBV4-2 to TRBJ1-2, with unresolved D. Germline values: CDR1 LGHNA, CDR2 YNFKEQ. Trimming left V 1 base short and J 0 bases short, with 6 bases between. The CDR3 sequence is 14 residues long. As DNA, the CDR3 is TGTGCCAGCAGCCAAGTTCACACTAACTATGGCTACACCTTC. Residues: CASSQVHTNYGYTF.